This T cell receptor (beta chain) was documented in a study of lymphopenia after photon versus proton radiotherapy. Study conclusions and caveats: Under photons, naive T cells and diversity fell while effector/memory populations rose.

V shed 4 bases and J shed 2 bases, with 12 bases lying between them. Germline CDR1 reads SEHNR; CDR2 reads FQNEAQ (reference sequence). CDR3 length: 14 residues. Produced via immunoSEQ multiplex PCR; TCRdb's table is partial and in-frame only. This sample has roughly 150,000 clones, with around nine tenths found just once. Remarks on this clone: Its target is not known.

Here the sequenced sample was peripheral blood, taken from a patient treated with photon-based radiotherapy. This TCR came from a man aged 45-60 years with gastric cancer. The chain recombines TRBV7-9 with TRBJ2-7; possible D gene TRBD1, 6 bases. In nucleotides, the CDR3 is TGTGCCAGCAGCTACAGGGAATTGCCCTACGAGCAGTACTTC. Translating it yields CASSYRELPYEQYF.